Listed here are 6 T cell receptor beta chains from one sample, sequenced in a study of OX40 agonist ivuxolimab in advanced cancers. Some clones are missing from TCRdb's copy, which holds only in-frame ones; the method was immunoSEQ multiplex PCR. The data contain under 45,000 clones, about 80% of them seen just once; the ten biggest clones take up over 3.5%. The starting material was CD4+ or CD8+ T cells sorted from blood, obtained in a trial of the OX40 agonist ivuxolimab. The receptor source for this set is an adult with an advanced solid tumor such as melanoma, head and neck, liver or kidney cancer.

Notes on this clone: The germline gene is not matched at one end of the junction; a read error may be the cause. The rearrangement joins TRBV6-6 to TRBJ1-1; D not certain. Germline-derived CDR1 and CDR2 are MNHNY and SVGAGI (reference sequence). There are 12 residues in the CDR3. This chain's CDR3 is CAGSFTNTEAFF. The CDR3 DNA sequence: TGTGCCGGCAGTTTCACCAACACTGAAGCTTTCTTT.

This sequence joins TRBV2 and TRBJ1-1; no definite D call. Trimming left V 7 bases short and J 7 bases short, with 10 bases between. Germline-derived CDR1 and CDR2 are SNHLY and FYNNEI. This CDR3 spans 11 amino acids. CDR3 sequence (DNA): TGTGCCAGCATTATCGAAGATGAAGCTTTCTTT. Its protein is CASIIEDEAFF.

V usage is TRBV7-2 and J usage is TRBJ2-7, with D perhaps TRBD1 (6 bases). Trimming left V 3 bases short and J 2 bases short, with 14 bases between. CDR3 size: 15 residues. The germline V gene has CDR1 SGHTA and CDR2 FQGNSA. The CDR3 sequence is CASSFSGTHPYEQYF. The CDR3 bases are TGTGCCAGCAGCTTCTCCGGGACACATCCCTACGAGCAGTACTTC.

This clone appeared a single time. The rearrangement links TRBV28 to TRBJ1-5; D is ambiguous. CDR1 and CDR2 (germline): MDHEN, SYDVKM. This CDR3 spans 12 amino acids. V shed 5 bases and J shed 9 bases, with 11 bases lying between them. Written as DNA, the CDR3 is TGTGCCAGCAGTCTAAGAGTCGGGCCCCAGCATTTT. Encoded protein: CASSLRVGPQHF.

The chain uses TRBV5-1 and TRBJ1-3, with 9 bases lining up with TRBD1. The germline gives CDR1 SGHRS, CDR2 YFSETQ. The CDR3 consists of 14 residues. The trim removed 4 bases at V and 4 bases at J, leaving 3 bases unmatched. DNA of the CDR3: TGCGCCAGCAGCGGGGACAGGGCCGGAAACACCATATATTTT. It encodes CASSGDRAGNTIYF.

The chain combines TRBV10-1 with TRBJ2-5, with TRBD2 identical over 12 bases. The CDR3 has 15 residues. Germline values: CDR1 WNHNN, CDR2 SYGVQD (reference sequence). V trimming: 6 bases; J trimming: 2 bases; junction bases outside the gene matches: 4. The CDR3 sequence: CASSNGLAGQETQYF. The DNA for the CDR3 is TGCGCCAGCAGCAACGGACTAGCGGGGCAAGAGACCCAGTACTTC.